The clone carrying this T cell receptor (beta chain) was found a few times. Its antigen is still unknown. Then a second PCR, running roughly 7 to 12 cycles, was carried out with a sample-barcoded 5' primer and a J-beta primer mix. TCRdb processed the 5' RACE reads anew with MiXCR; each CDR3 protein has one entry. Found here are around 2 million distinct CDR3 sequences, more than 35% of them singletons; the top ten hold under 25%. Every sample gave at least 5 micrograms of total RNA when it was extracted. The CDR3 has 14 amino acids. V was pared by 6 bases and J by 2 bases, with 11 bases between. Germline V gene lookup returns CDR1 DFQATT and CDR2 SNEGSKA (reference sequence). These data come from a study of blood T cells in healthy people across ages. The study's findings and limits: Diversity of TCR beta per million T cells declined in a roughly linear way with age. Among long-lived donors, naive CD4+ cells were more numerous and diversity higher than in aged donors.

The clonotype originates from a human donor in good health. This rearrangement joins TRBV20-1 to TRBJ1-6; D gene ambiguous. What was sequenced was blood. In DNA, the CDR3 is TGCAGTGCCATCACGGTGGCCTATAATTCACCCCTCCACTTT. It codes for CSAITVAYNSPLHF.